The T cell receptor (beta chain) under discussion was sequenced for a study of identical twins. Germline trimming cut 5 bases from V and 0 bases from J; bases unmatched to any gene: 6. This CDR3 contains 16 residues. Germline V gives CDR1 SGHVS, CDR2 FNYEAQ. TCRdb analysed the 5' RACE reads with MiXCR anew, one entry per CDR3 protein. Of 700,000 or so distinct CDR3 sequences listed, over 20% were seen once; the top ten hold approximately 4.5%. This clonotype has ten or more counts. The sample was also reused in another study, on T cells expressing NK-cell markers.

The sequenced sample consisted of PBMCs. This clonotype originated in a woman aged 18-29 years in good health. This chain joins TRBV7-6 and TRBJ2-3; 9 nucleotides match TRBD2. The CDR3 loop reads CASSLQTSGSTDTQYF. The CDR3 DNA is TGTGCCAGCAGCCTGCAGACTAGCGGTAGCACAGATACGCAGTATTTT.